This T cell receptor (beta chain) was captured by sequencing in a study of CD8 T cells in ankylosing spondylitis. It was by quantitative 5'-RACE with molecular barcodes that TCR beta libraries were made. Using its own MiXCR run on the 5' RACE reads, TCRdb lists one record per CDR3 protein. The table lists 400,000 or so distinct CDR3 sequences, about 24% of them singletons. This clonotype was detected only a few times. Antigen specificity is unknown. CDR3 length: 15 residues. The germline V and J ends were trimmed by 2 bases and 2 bases, with 11 bases remaining between them. Study findings and constraints: According to the report, clones linked to the disease were significantly enriched in matched synovial fluid samples taken from ankylosing spondylitis patients. Ankylosing spondylitis blood appeared to carry a characteristic TCR beta motif of roughly eight highly homologous variants. Reactive arthritis synovial fluid and blood previously showed some of these motif variants. Relatively rare in peripheral blood, disease-linked clones were also CD8+.

The sequence was collected from a male donor with ankylosing spondylitis. The sequenced sample was blood, either unsorted or a sorted T cell fraction (not recorded which). The chain carries TRBV12-3 or TRBV12-4 and TRBJ2-3; D is uncertain. The CDR3 reads CASSLSLNPTDTQYF. The CDR3 nucleotides are TGTGCCAGCAGTTTATCCTTAAACCCCACAGATACGCAGTATTTT.